This entry lists 2 T cell receptor beta chains sequenced from one sample in a study of cytomegalovirus exposure and HLA in healthy donors. PCR was performed using 60 Vbeta and 13 Jbeta primers. Profiling relied on immunoSEQ multiplex PCR, and the TCRdb table lists in-frame clones only, not all of them. The data hold more than 75,000 clones, with approximately 74% observed a single time. Sequencing was performed on PBMCs. Receptors were obtained from a middle-aged man in good health and CMV-seropositive.

The CDR3 region is CATRGLAGRYEQYF. The CDR3 DNA follows: TGTGCCACCCGGGGACTAGCGGGGCGCTACGAGCAGTACTTC. This sequence joins TRBV5-8 and TRBJ2-7; 13 bases agree with TRBD2. The CDR3 extends over 14 amino acids. CDR1 and CDR2 (germline): SGHTS, YDEGEE. V lost 9 bases and J lost 3; bases outside the gene matches: 6.

The gene calls are TRBV30 and TRBJ1-6, with 8 bases that match TRBD1. The CDR3 totals 16 residues. Germline CDR1 reads GTSNPN; CDR2 reads SVGIG (reference sequence). V lost 2 bases and J lost 5; bases outside the gene matches: 8. CDR3 region: CAWSIPRTGNNSPLHF. CDR3 coding DNA: TGTGCCTGGAGTATCCCCCGGACAGGGAATAATTCACCCCTCCACTTT.